Listed here is a single T cell receptor beta chain. Its antigen is still unknown. With 2 bases removed from V and 3 bases from J, the gap between germline ends came to 14 bases. CDR1 is SGHTA and CDR2 is FQGTGA in the germline V gene. CDR3 length: 15 amino acids. cDNA libraries of TCR beta carried unique molecular identifiers. It was from about 0.94 to 9.7 million T cells that about half a million cDNA molecules came. Each CDR3 protein is one row after TCRdb ran MiXCR on the PCR reads. The repertoire includes 800,000 to 950,000 distinct CDR3 sequences, about 50% of them detected once, and 4.6% sits in the top ten. These data are taken from a study of post-analysis software for immune sequencing data. On the study more broadly: The study covered relapsing-remitting, secondary progressive and progressive-relapsing courses of multiple sclerosis.

Points from the study as a whole: The normalized Chao1 diversity of multiple sclerosis patients was significantly lower than that of controls. Those samples that were prepared in the same batch co-clustered strongly by F measure. Patients showed TRBV5-6, TRBV5-1 and TRBV20-1 among about five TRBV segments more frequent than in controls.

Sequencing input: blood. The receptor's source is a girl between 10 and 17 years old with multiple sclerosis. The chain carries TRBV7-3 and TRBJ2-7; TRBD1 is a possible D gene (6 bases). The DNA for the CDR3 is TGTGCCAGCAGCTTAGACGGCAGGGGAGTCTACGAGCAGTACTTC. This sequence encodes CASSLDGRGVYEQYF.